This is a list of T cell receptor beta chains from one sample in a study of T cells in Graves' hyperthyroidism and ophthalmopathy. MiXCR, run by TCRdb on the multiplex PCR reads, gives a single entry per CDR3 protein. Here the sample spans hundreds of thousands of distinct CDR3 sequences, about two fifths being singletons. The sample consisted of blood. These receptors were taken from a young man with Graves' hyperthyroidism. Both conserved end residues are part of each CDR3. D genes are given only for firm matches. Size is stated for part of the rows, as once, few or many counts, or as a class when the clone is expanded.

J gene: TRBJ2-7; clone size: .; D gene: TRBD1; V gene: TRBV12-3/TRBV12-4; CDR3 DNA: TGTGCCAGCAGTTTGGGACAGGGGGAGTTCGAGCAGTACTTC; CDR3 protein: CASSLGQGEFEQYF
J gene: TRBJ1-1; clone size: .; D gene: .; V gene: TRBV10-2; CDR3 DNA: TGCGCCAGCAGTGAGTCGGTTCGGGCTTTCTTT; CDR3 protein: CASSESVRAFF
J gene: TRBJ1-6; clone size: few; D gene: .; V gene: TRBV14; CDR3 DNA: TGTGCCAGCAGCCAGGGGGGCGCGGATTCACCCCTCCACTTT; CDR3 protein: CASSQGGADSPLHF
J gene: TRBJ2-2; clone size: many; D gene: TRBD1; V gene: TRBV29-1; CDR3 DNA: TGCAGCGTGTGGGACAGAGGCACCGGGGAGCTGTTTTTT; CDR3 protein: CSVWDRGTGELFF
J gene: TRBJ2-7; clone size: .; D gene: TRBD2; V gene: TRBV2; CDR3 DNA: TGTGCCAGCTCACCTAGCGGGATGGGGCACGAGCAGTACTTC; CDR3 protein: CASSPSGMGHEQYF
J gene: TRBJ2-7; clone size: many; D gene: .; V gene: TRBV20-1; CDR3 DNA: TGCAGTGCTAGAGTGGGCAGATCCTACGAGCAGTACTTC; CDR3 protein: CSARVGRSYEQYF
J gene: TRBJ2-6; clone size: many; D gene: .; V gene: TRBV19; CDR3 DNA: TGTGCCAGCGCCGATGGTGCTGGGGCCAACGTCCTGACTTTC; CDR3 protein: CASADGAGANVLTF
J gene: TRBJ1-5; clone size: many; D gene: .; V gene: TRBV19; CDR3 DNA: TGTGCCAGTAGTATCAGCTCTAGCAATCAGCCCCAGCATTTT; CDR3 protein: CASSISSSNQPQHF
J gene: TRBJ1-2; clone size: few; D gene: .; V gene: TRBV4-2; CDR3 DNA: TGTGCCAGCAGCCAAGAGGCAGGGATGTATGGCTACACCTTC; CDR3 protein: CASSQEAGMYGYTF
J gene: TRBJ1-2; clone size: .; D gene: .; V gene: TRBV6-2/TRBV6-3; CDR3 DNA: TGTGCCAGCAGTTACGACAGGACATATGGCTACACCTTC; CDR3 protein: CASSYDRTYGYTF
J gene: TRBJ1-5; clone size: .; D gene: .; V gene: TRBV10-3; CDR3 DNA: TGTGCCAGCAGTTATATTGATAGCAATCAGCCCCAGCATTTT; CDR3 protein: CASSYIDSNQPQHF
J gene: TRBJ1-4; clone size: .; D gene: .; V gene: TRBV27; CDR3 DNA: TGTGCCAGCAGTTATGGCACAACTAATGAAAAACTGTTTTTT; CDR3 protein: CASSYGTTNEKLFF
J gene: TRBJ2-3; clone size: .; D gene: .; V gene: TRBV5-4; CDR3 DNA: TGTGCCAGCAGCTTTTTACAGGGTGGGGATACGCAGTATTTT; CDR3 protein: CASSFLQGGDTQYF
J gene: TRBJ2-5; clone size: few; D gene: TRBD2; V gene: TRBV6-5; CDR3 DNA: TGTGCCAGCAGGGGAGGACTAGCGGGAGGAGAGACCCAGTACTTC; CDR3 protein: CASRGGLAGGETQYF
J gene: TRBJ1-2; clone size: .; D gene: .; V gene: TRBV5-1; CDR3 DNA: TGCGCCAGCAGCTTGGGGGGGACCGTCAACTATGGCTACACCTTC; CDR3 protein: CASSLGGTVNYGYTF
J gene: TRBJ1-6; clone size: .; D gene: .; V gene: TRBV6-4; CDR3 DNA: TGTGCCAGCAGTGACTCTCCAGACTATTCACCCCTCCACTTT; CDR3 protein: CASSDSPDYSPLHF
J gene: TRBJ1-1; clone size: many; D gene: .; V gene: TRBV7-9; CDR3 DNA: TGTGCCAGCAGCTCGACAGCTGAAGCTTTCTTT; CDR3 protein: CASSSTAEAFF
J gene: TRBJ1-1; clone size: few; D gene: .; V gene: TRBV2; CDR3 DNA: TGTGCCAGCCGCGACCTGGGCACTGAAGCTTTCTTT; CDR3 protein: CASRDLGTEAFF
J gene: TRBJ1-4; clone size: .; D gene: .; V gene: TRBV15; CDR3 DNA: TGTGCCACCAGCAGCACAGCGTTCGGGGGGCGGGAAAAACTGTTTTTT; CDR3 protein: CATSSTAFGGREKLFF
J gene: TRBJ1-2; clone size: few; D gene: .; V gene: TRBV5-1; CDR3 DNA: TGCGCCAGCAGCTTGGGACCGCTCTATGGCTACACCTTC; CDR3 protein: CASSLGPLYGYTF
J gene: TRBJ2-5; clone size: .; D gene: TRBD2; V gene: TRBV29-1; CDR3 DNA: TGCAGCTCACAGCGGGGGACGGAGACCCAGTACTTC; CDR3 protein: CSSQRGTETQYF
J gene: TRBJ2-5; clone size: .; D gene: .; V gene: TRBV5-1; CDR3 DNA: TGCGCCAGCAGCTCGGACAGTTCCCAGTACTTC; CDR3 protein: CASSSDSSQYF
J gene: TRBJ2-5; clone size: .; D gene: .; V gene: TRBV7-2; CDR3 DNA: TGTGCCAGCAGCTTGGGAGGTCTTCCGACCCAGTACTTC; CDR3 protein: CASSLGGLPTQYF
J gene: TRBJ1-1; clone size: .; D gene: TRBD1; V gene: TRBV7-2; CDR3 DNA: TGTGCCAACAGGGGCAGGGCCGCTGAAGCTTTCTTT; CDR3 protein: CANRGRAAEAFF
J gene: TRBJ2-7; clone size: .; D gene: TRBD2; V gene: TRBV10-3; CDR3 DNA: TGTGCCATCAGTGAGCTAGCGGGTATCTACGAGCAGTACTTC; CDR3 protein: CAISELAGIYEQYF
J gene: TRBJ2-6; clone size: .; D gene: .; V gene: TRBV2; CDR3 DNA: TGTGCCAGCAGTGATGGGGACAACGTCCTGACTTTC; CDR3 protein: CASSDGDNVLTF
J gene: TRBJ2-7; clone size: few; D gene: .; V gene: TRBV11-2; CDR3 DNA: TGTGCCAGCAGCTTGGGCGCTTACAGTTACGAGCAGTACTTC; CDR3 protein: CASSLGAYSYEQYF
J gene: TRBJ1-1; clone size: many; D gene: .; V gene: TRBV12-3/TRBV12-4; CDR3 DNA: TGTGCCAGCAGCCCAGCGGGGGGCGCGACTGAAGCTTTCTTT; CDR3 protein: CASSPAGGATEAFF
J gene: TRBJ1-1; clone size: many; D gene: .; V gene: TRBV24-1; CDR3 DNA: TGTGCCACCAGTGATTTGGACGTCATTGGAGAAGCTTTCTTT; CDR3 protein: CATSDLDVIGEAFF
J gene: TRBJ2-6; clone size: .; D gene: .; V gene: TRBV7-2; CDR3 DNA: TGTGCCAGCACATCTCCCCTCTCTGGGGCCAACGTCCTGACTTTC; CDR3 protein: CASTSPLSGANVLTF
J gene: TRBJ1-5; clone size: .; D gene: .; V gene: TRBV12-3/TRBV12-4; CDR3 DNA: TGTGCCAGCCTCATAGGGTTACAGCCCCGGCATTTT; CDR3 protein: CASLIGLQPRHF
J gene: TRBJ1-1; clone size: many; D gene: TRBD1; V gene: TRBV2; CDR3 DNA: TGTGCCAGTCCGAAGGGGGACAGGAGGATGAACACTGAAGCTTTCTTT; CDR3 protein: CASPKGDRRMNTEAFF
J gene: TRBJ2-7; clone size: .; D gene: .; V gene: TRBV20-1; CDR3 DNA: TGCAGTGCTAGAGGGGACGACTACGAGCAGTACTTC; CDR3 protein: CSARGDDYEQYF
J gene: TRBJ2-7; clone size: .; D gene: .; V gene: TRBV9; CDR3 DNA: TGTGCCAGCAGCTTAGGTTGGGGGGCGACCTACGAGCAGTACTTC; CDR3 protein: CASSLGWGATYEQYF
J gene: TRBJ1-1; clone size: .; D gene: TRBD1; V gene: TRBV7-9; CDR3 DNA: TGTGCCAGCAGCCAACCGGGACAGGGCAAAGGTGAAGCTTTCTTT; CDR3 protein: CASSQPGQGKGEAFF
J gene: TRBJ1-2; clone size: many; D gene: .; V gene: TRBV7-2; CDR3 DNA: TGTGCCAGCAGCTTATCCAGGGAAATGGGCTACACCTTC; CDR3 protein: CASSLSREMGYTF
J gene: TRBJ1-3; clone size: .; D gene: .; V gene: TRBV7-9; CDR3 DNA: TGTGCCAGCAGCCCGGCGGGGGCCTCTGGAAACACCATATATTTT; CDR3 protein: CASSPAGASGNTIYF
J gene: TRBJ2-7; clone size: .; D gene: .; V gene: TRBV2; CDR3 DNA: TGTGCCAGCAGCCAAGAAGGTGAGGGGTGGGAGCAGTACTTC; CDR3 protein: CASSQEGEGWEQYF
J gene: TRBJ1-1; clone size: .; D gene: .; V gene: TRBV20-1; CDR3 DNA: TGCAGTGCTAGCGGGGCAGGGCACACTGAAGCTTTCTTT; CDR3 protein: CSASGAGHTEAFF
J gene: TRBJ1-1; clone size: many; D gene: .; V gene: TRBV15; CDR3 DNA: TGTGCCACCAGCAGAGGGGAAGGGGGGGGGGCTTTCTTT; CDR3 protein: CATSRGEGGGAFF
J gene: TRBJ2-7; clone size: few; D gene: .; V gene: TRBV2; CDR3 DNA: TGTGCCAGCAGTGAAGGCAGGGAAGCTTACTACGAGCAGTACTTC; CDR3 protein: CASSEGREAYYEQYF
J gene: TRBJ1-1; clone size: .; D gene: .; V gene: TRBV6-6; CDR3 DNA: TGTGCCAGCAGTTTTGGGGGAGGTTCTGAAGCTTTCTTT; CDR3 protein: CASSFGGGSEAFF
J gene: TRBJ1-5; clone size: many; D gene: .; V gene: TRBV6-5; CDR3 DNA: TGTGCCAGCAGTTTATCCCTCAATCAGCCCCAGCATTTT; CDR3 protein: CASSLSLNQPQHF
J gene: TRBJ2-7; clone size: .; D gene: TRBD2; V gene: TRBV6-6; CDR3 DNA: TGTGCCAGCAGTGATCGCGGACTAGCGGGAGTCGAGCAGTACTTC; CDR3 protein: CASSDRGLAGVEQYF
J gene: TRBJ2-5; clone size: .; D gene: .; V gene: TRBV11-3; CDR3 DNA: TGTGCCAGCAGCTCCCCGACTAGCCAAGAGACCCAGTACTTC; CDR3 protein: CASSSPTSQETQYF
J gene: TRBJ2-5; clone size: many; D gene: .; V gene: TRBV10-3; CDR3 DNA: TGTGCCATCAGTGACCAGCAAGAGACCCAGTACTTC; CDR3 protein: CAISDQQETQYF
J gene: TRBJ1-2; clone size: .; D gene: .; V gene: TRBV7-9; CDR3 DNA: TGTGCCAGCAGCCCACCCGGGCAGGGGAGCGACTATGGCTACACCTTC; CDR3 protein: CASSPPGQGSDYGYTF
J gene: TRBJ1-1; clone size: few; D gene: .; V gene: TRBV13; CDR3 DNA: TGTGCCAGCAATAGAGAGGGTGGGAACACTGAAGCTTTCTTT; CDR3 protein: CASNREGGNTEAFF
J gene: TRBJ2-7; clone size: few; D gene: .; V gene: TRBV9; CDR3 DNA: TGTGCCAGCAGCGGCCGGGACCAAGCAAGCGAGCAGTACTTC; CDR3 protein: CASSGRDQASEQYF
J gene: TRBJ2-7; clone size: .; D gene: TRBD1; V gene: TRBV7-3; CDR3 DNA: TGCGCCAGCAGCCGAATCGCCGGGACAGGGGAAAGCGAGCAGTACTTC; CDR3 protein: CASSRIAGTGESEQYF
J gene: TRBJ2-7; clone size: .; D gene: .; V gene: TRBV10-3; CDR3 DNA: TGTGCCAGCAAGGACAGCGCGTACGAGCAGTACTTC; CDR3 protein: CASKDSAYEQYF
J gene: TRBJ1-1; clone size: few; D gene: TRBD1; V gene: TRBV7-2; CDR3 DNA: TGTGCCAGCAGCTTAGCGATGGGACAGGTTTACACTGAAGCTTTCTTT; CDR3 protein: CASSLAMGQVYTEAFF
J gene: TRBJ1-1; clone size: many; D gene: .; V gene: TRBV9; CDR3 DNA: TGTGCCAGCAGCGGGCAGGACACTGAAGCTTTCTTT; CDR3 protein: CASSGQDTEAFF
J gene: TRBJ2-7; clone size: many; D gene: TRBD1; V gene: TRBV10-3; CDR3 DNA: TGTGCCTTAGGGGGCGAGGTCAACGAGCAGTACTTC; CDR3 protein: CALGGEVNEQYF
J gene: TRBJ1-3; clone size: .; D gene: .; V gene: TRBV6-5; CDR3 DNA: TGTGCCAGCAGTTACAGCAGTCGTGGAAACACCATATATTTT; CDR3 protein: CASSYSSRGNTIYF
J gene: TRBJ2-2; clone size: .; D gene: .; V gene: TRBV5-1; CDR3 DNA: TGCGCCAGCGTTCAGAACACCGGGGAGCTGTTTTTT; CDR3 protein: CASVQNTGELFF
J gene: TRBJ1-5; clone size: few; D gene: .; V gene: TRBV12-3/TRBV12-4; CDR3 DNA: TGTGCCAGCAGTTTAGCAGGGTGGGGCAATCAGCCCCAGCATTTT; CDR3 protein: CASSLAGWGNQPQHF
J gene: TRBJ2-6; clone size: .; D gene: .; V gene: TRBV10-1; CDR3 DNA: TGTGCCATCAGTGATGAGGACTCTGGGGCCAACGCCCTGACTTTC; CDR3 protein: CAISDEDSGANALTF
J gene: TRBJ1-5; clone size: few; D gene: TRBD1; V gene: TRBV9; CDR3 DNA: TGTGCCAGCAGCGTCGGGACAGGGGTGACCGAGCATTTT; CDR3 protein: CASSVGTGVTEHF
J gene: TRBJ1-1; clone size: few; D gene: .; V gene: TRBV9; CDR3 DNA: TGTGCCAGCAGGGTAGGGGGGCGGAACACTGAAGCTTTCTTT; CDR3 protein: CASRVGGRNTEAFF